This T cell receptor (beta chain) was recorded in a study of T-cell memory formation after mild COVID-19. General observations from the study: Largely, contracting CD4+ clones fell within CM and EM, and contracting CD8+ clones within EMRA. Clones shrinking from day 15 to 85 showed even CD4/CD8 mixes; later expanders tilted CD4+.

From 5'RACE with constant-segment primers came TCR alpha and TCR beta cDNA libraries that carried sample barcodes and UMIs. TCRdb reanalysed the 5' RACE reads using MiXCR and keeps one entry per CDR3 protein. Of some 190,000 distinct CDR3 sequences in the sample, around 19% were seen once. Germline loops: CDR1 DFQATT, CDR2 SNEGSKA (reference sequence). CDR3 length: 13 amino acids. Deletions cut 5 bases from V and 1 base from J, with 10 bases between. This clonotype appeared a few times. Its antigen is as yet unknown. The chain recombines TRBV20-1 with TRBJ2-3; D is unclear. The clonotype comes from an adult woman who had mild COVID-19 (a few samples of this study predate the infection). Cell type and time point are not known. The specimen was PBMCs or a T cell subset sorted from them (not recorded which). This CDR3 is CSAPLYGTDTQYF. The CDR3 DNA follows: TGCAGTGCTCCACTCTACGGCACAGATACGCAGTATTTT.